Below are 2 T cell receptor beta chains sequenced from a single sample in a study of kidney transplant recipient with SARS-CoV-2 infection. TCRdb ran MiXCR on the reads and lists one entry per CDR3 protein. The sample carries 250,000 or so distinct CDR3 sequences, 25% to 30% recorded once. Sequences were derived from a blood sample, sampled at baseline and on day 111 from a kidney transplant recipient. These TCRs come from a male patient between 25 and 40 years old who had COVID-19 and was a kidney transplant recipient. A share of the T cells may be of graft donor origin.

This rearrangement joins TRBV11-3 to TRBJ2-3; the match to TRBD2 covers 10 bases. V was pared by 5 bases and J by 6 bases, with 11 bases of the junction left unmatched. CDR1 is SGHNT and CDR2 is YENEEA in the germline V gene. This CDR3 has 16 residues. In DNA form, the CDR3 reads TGTGCCAGCAGCCTCGGACTAGCGGAGAGGTTCGATACGCAGTATTTT. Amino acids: CASSLGLAERFDTQYF. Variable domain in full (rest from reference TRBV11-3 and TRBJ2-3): EAGVVQSPRYKIIEKKQPVAFWCNPISGHNTLYWYLQNLGQGPELLIRYENEEAVDDSQLPKDRFSAERLKGVDSTLKIQPAELGDSAVYLCASSLGLAERFDTQYFGPGTRLTVL.

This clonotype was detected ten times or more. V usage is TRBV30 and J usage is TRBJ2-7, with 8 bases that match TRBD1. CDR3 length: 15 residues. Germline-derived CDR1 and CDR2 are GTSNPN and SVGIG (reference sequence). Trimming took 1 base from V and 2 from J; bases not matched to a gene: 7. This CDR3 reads CAWSEGQAWAYEQYF. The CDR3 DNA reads TGTGCCTGGAGTGAGGGACAGGCTTGGGCCTACGAGCAGTACTTC.